These 22 T cell receptor beta chains were sequenced from one sample in a study of blood T cell dynamics during melanoma immunotherapy. The table came from immunoSEQ multiplex PCR; TCRdb's copy has only in-frame clones and leaves some out. The repertoire holds thousands of clones, with 87% as singletons. Indicated time point: week 3, after first cycle of checkpoint inhibitor. The specimen comprised blood, sampled from a patient treated with checkpoint blockade. These receptors all come from a human donor with melanoma.

The gene calls are TRBV7-6 and TRBJ1-5; the D gene is possibly TRBD1 (5 bases). The CDR3 runs to 15 residues. Germline-derived CDR1 and CDR2 are SGHVS and FNYEAQ. The V end lost 5 bases, the J end lost 9 bases, and 20 bases lay between the germline ends. The CDR3 sequence: CASSGEGQILGPQHF. The CDR3 nucleotides read TGTGCCAGCAGCGGGGAAGGACAAATCCTGGGGCCCCAGCATTTT. The full variable domain, in which reference TRBV7-6 and TRBJ1-5 provide the parts outside the CDR3, is GAGVSQSPRYKVTKRGQDVALRCDPISGHVSLYWYRQALGQGPEFLTYFNYEAQQDKSGLPNDRFSAERPEGSISTLTIQRTEQRDSAMYRCASSGEGQILGPQHFGDGTRLSIL.

The V and J genes are TRBV28 and TRBJ2-4; no clear D. This CDR3 is 12 amino acids long. V lost 6 bases and J lost 5, with 8 bases in between. Germline V gene sequence: CDR1 MDHEN, CDR2 SYDVKM. The CDR3, as DNA: TGTGCCAGCAGGGCCCTAGAAAACATTCAGTACTTC. It codes for CASRALENIQYF.

The gene calls are TRBV7-2 and TRBJ2-3; possibly TRBD2 for D (5 bases). The CDR3 covers 13 residues. V was clipped by 8 bases and J by 0 bases, with 9 bases between them. Germline V CDR1 and CDR2: SGHTA, FQGNSA. CDR3 sequence: CASRGGSTDTQYF. CDR3 coding DNA: TGTGCCAGCCGAGGCGGGAGCACAGATACGCAGTATTTT.

The chain uses TRBV29-1 and TRBJ2-1; the D is unclear. CDR1 and CDR2 from the germline V gene are SQVTM and ANQGSEA. This CDR3 spans 11 amino acids. Trimming shortened V by 2 bases and J by 7 bases, and 6 bases separated the two germline ends. CDR3 nucleotides: TGCAGCGTTGAAAGGCCGAATGAGCAGTTCTTC. Translating it yields CSVERPNEQFF.

CDR3 amino acids: CASSTGQDARVPQHF. The CDR3 region has the DNA TGTGCCAGTAGTACTGGACAGGACGCTCGCGTCCCCCAGCATTTT. This chain links TRBV19 with TRBJ1-5; 7 bases line up with TRBD1. Germline CDR1 LNHDA, CDR2 SQIVND (reference sequence). V lost 4 bases, J lost 10 bases, and 13 bases stayed unmatched. CDR3 size: 15 residues. Filled out from reference TRBV19 and TRBJ1-5, the complete variable domain reads DGGITQSPKYLFRKEGQNVTLSCEQNLNHDAMYWYRQDPGQGLRLIYYSQIVNDFQKGDIAEGYSVSREKKESFPLTVTSAQKNPTAFYLCASSTGQDARVPQHFGDGTRLSIL.

The chain carries TRBV2 and TRBJ2-2; no clear D gene. The germline CDR1 and CDR2 sequences are SNHLY and FYNNEI. V dropped 4 bases and J dropped 7 bases, with 13 bases sitting between them. The CDR3 length is 14 residues. In nucleotides, the CDR3 is TGTGCCAGCAGTGGTGTGCAGGTTATCGGGGAGCTGTTTTTT. Amino acid sequence: CASSGVQVIGELFF.

The chain recombines TRBV5-4 with TRBJ2-5; 8 bases agree with TRBD1. Trimming removed 3 bases from V and 1 base from J; junction bases left unmatched: 5. Germline V gene sequence: CDR1 SGHNT, CDR2 YYREEE (reference sequence). This CDR3 is 15 amino acids long. CDR3 residues: CASSSAGGIQETQYF. The CDR3 nucleotides read TGTGCCAGCAGCTCGGCAGGGGGCATCCAAGAGACCCAGTACTTC.

V is TRBV10-3 and J is TRBJ1-1; possibly TRBD1 for D (6 bases). The CDR3 runs 14 residues. Between the trimmed V and J ends, which lost 0 bases and 5 bases, there was a span of 10 bases. Germline CDR1 ENHRY, CDR2 SYGVKD. Written as DNA, the CDR3 is TGTGCCATCAGTGAGTCAGGGGGTCAGACTGAAGCTTTCTTT. Protein product: CAISESGGQTEAFF.

The chain links TRBV5-6 to TRBJ2-2, with 14 bases aligning to TRBD2. Germline V lookup: CDR1 SGHDT, CDR2 YYEEEE. This CDR3 has 17 residues. Losses at the gene ends were 4 bases for V and 7 bases for J; bases not matched to a gene: 9. The CDR3 bases are TGTGCCAGCAGCCACGGACGGACTAGCGGGAGGTTCGGGGAGCTGTTTTTT. Translating gives CASSHGRTSGRFGELFF.

The chain joins TRBV6-4 to TRBJ2-1; 7 nucleotides align to TRBD1. The CDR3 extends over 14 amino acids. Trimming at V came to 4 bases and at J to 3 bases, leaving 3 bases not matched to a gene. Germline CDR1 MRHNA, CDR2 SNTAGT. CDR3 in amino acids: CASSVGTDYNEQFF. The DNA of the CDR3 is TGTGCCAGCAGTGTTGGGACAGACTACAATGAGCAGTTCTTC.

The chain couples TRBV7-8 to TRBJ2-7, with D perhaps given as TRBD1 or TRBD2 (7 bases each). The germline V and J ends were trimmed by 10 bases and 4 bases, with 17 bases remaining between them. Germline CDR1 is SGHVS and CDR2 is FQNEAQ. There are 13 residues in the CDR3. Here the CDR3 DNA reads TGTGCCACGTCAGGGGGGGTACGGTACGAGCAGTACTTC. It translates to CATSGGVRYEQYF.

The chain has TRBV28 and TRBJ1-5, with no clear D. The CDR3 has 15 amino acids. Per germline, CDR1 MDHEN and CDR2 SYDVKM. The V end lost 6 bases, the J end lost 2 bases, and 14 bases lay between the germline ends. CDR3 nucleotide sequence: TGTGCCAGCAGGCCCGTCGTTCCGGGCAATCAGCCCCAGCATTTT. It is translated as CASRPVVPGNQPQHF.

The gene calls are TRBV5-5 and TRBJ1-1; TRBD1 is a possible D gene (5 bases). The V and J ends lost 3 bases and 2 bases respectively, with 11 bases between them. The CDR3 runs 14 residues. In germline, CDR1 is SGHKS, CDR2 YYEKEE (reference sequence). The CDR3 nucleotides read TGTGCCAGCAGCTGGGGACGATCTAACACTGAAGCTTTCTTT. It encodes CASSWGRSNTEAFF.

About this clone: The sample contains more than one DNA sequence encoding this CDR3. Here the CDR3 reads CASSLEGNTGELFF. The CDR3 nucleotides read TGCGCCAGCAGCCTGGAGGGGAACACCGGGGAGCTGTTTTTT. The chain is built from TRBV5-1 and TRBJ2-2; possible D gene TRBD2, 6 bases. The CDR3 runs to 14 residues. Trimming removed 4 bases at V and 1 base at J, with 8 bases between. The germline V gene encodes CDR1 SGHRS and CDR2 YFSETQ.

The V and J genes are TRBV11-2 and TRBJ2-1; a weak D match, TRBD2 (6 bases). This CDR3 spans 16 amino acids. Deletions cut 5 bases from V and 2 bases from J, with 16 bases between. Germline lookup yields CDR1 SGHAT and CDR2 FQNNGV. The chain's CDR3 is CASSHLTGEAYNEQFF. CDR3 DNA sequence: TGTGCCAGCAGCCATTTGACCGGGGAGGCCTACAATGAGCAGTTCTTC.

The gene calls are TRBV28 and TRBJ2-2; 14 bases align to TRBD2. CDR3 length: 18 amino acids. V lost 5 bases to trimming and J lost 7 bases; unmatched junction nucleotides: 12. Germline V gives CDR1 MDHEN, CDR2 SYDVKM. The CDR3 here is CASSPGTSGSLLGGELFF. The CDR3 region has the DNA TGTGCCAGCAGTCCGGGGACTAGCGGGAGTCTCTTGGGCGGGGAGCTGTTTTTT.

V gene TRBV5-4 combines with J gene TRBJ2-1; 10 positions match TRBD1. This CDR3 spans 15 amino acids. V lost 4 bases, J lost 4 bases, and 5 bases stayed unmatched. CDR1 and CDR2 (germline): SGHNT, YYREEE (reference sequence). The CDR3 loop reads CASSGRDRGYNEQFF. CDR3 sequence (DNA): TGTGCCAGCAGCGGCCGGGACAGGGGTTACAATGAGCAGTTCTTC.

The V and J genes are TRBV20-1 and TRBJ2-5; D is uncertain. The germline CDR1 and CDR2 sequences are DFQATT and SNEGSKA (reference sequence). This CDR3 region has 10 residues. The V gene lost 3 bases and the J gene lost 1 base, with 0 bases spanning the gap. In DNA form, the CDR3 reads TGCAGTGCTAGCCAAGAGACCCAGTACTTC. It specifies CSASQETQYF.

Sample share makes this clone large. The CDR3 sequence is CASSFQDLFYGYTF. The CDR3 region has the DNA TGTGCCAGCAGTTTTCAGGACCTCTTCTATGGCTACACCTTC. The V and J genes are TRBV28 and TRBJ1-2; D uncertain. This CDR3 has 14 amino acids. Trimming took 3 bases from V and 4 from J, leaving 12 bases between them. From germline, CDR1 is MDHEN and CDR2 SYDVKM.

The chain recombines TRBV7-9 with TRBJ1-6; D remains unclear. The CDR3 is 16 amino acids. The germline V gene has CDR1 SEHNR and CDR2 FQNEAQ (reference sequence). The V end was cut by 1 base, the J end by 3 bases, with 10 bases between. The DNA of the CDR3 is TGTGCCAGCAGCTTAGAGGCAGTGGTCTATAATTCACCCCTCCACTTT. Amino acid sequence: CASSLEAVVYNSPLHF.

The chain recombines TRBV19 with TRBJ1-1, with D unresolved. The CDR3 sequence is 14 residues long. CDR1 is LNHDA and CDR2 is SQIVND in the germline V gene (reference sequence). Trimming pared 3 bases from V and 3 bases from J, leaving 11 bases between. The CDR3 coding sequence is TGTGCCAGTAGTATTGGGTATGGAGACACTGAAGCTTTCTTT. Translating it yields CASSIGYGDTEAFF.

The chain has TRBV7-3 and TRBJ2-2; 11 nucleotides agree with TRBD2. Germline trimming cut 0 bases from V and 0 bases from J; bases unmatched to any gene: 6. CDR3 length: 19 residues. In germline, CDR1 is SGHTA, CDR2 FQGTGA. Here the CDR3 reads CASSLTGRTSGSNTGELFF. In nucleotides, the CDR3 is TGTGCCAGCAGCTTAACAGGCCGGACTAGCGGGTCGAACACCGGGGAGCTGTTTTTT.